These 14 T cell receptor beta chains share one sample of origin, sequenced in a study of blood T cell repertoires in COVID-19. Profiling relied on immunoSEQ multiplex PCR, and the TCRdb table lists in-frame clones only, not all of them. Among 200,000 to 300,000 clones listed, about 89% were seen once. The sequenced sample was peripheral blood. These TCRs come from a man aged 40-50 years who had recovered from COVID-19.

The chain employs TRBV9 and TRBJ2-1; 9 bases map to TRBD1. The germline CDR1 and CDR2 sequences are SGDLS and YYNGEE. CDR3 length: 12 residues. The V segment lost 8 bases and the J segment 9 bases; nucleotides outside the gene matches: 6. The chain's CDR3 is CASSTGGFEQFF. The CDR3 DNA sequence: TGTGCCAGTTCAACAGGGGGCTTTGAGCAGTTCTTC.

The J gene is TRBJ2-7, the V gene TRBV25-1, with TRBD1 matching over 9 bases. The germline V gene has CDR1 MGHDK and CDR2 SYGVNS. CDR3 length equals 16 residues. J gave up 2 bases and V 6 bases, and 11 bases lay outside the gene matches. The CDR3 nucleotides are TGTGCCAGCAGGGCTTGGGGACAGGGTGGGACCTACGAGCAGTACTTC. Translated: CASRAWGQGGTYEQYF.

V usage is TRBV10-3 and J usage is TRBJ2-5; 9 bases fit TRBD2. Losses at the gene ends were 2 bases for V and 5 bases for J; bases not matched to a gene: 3. The CDR3 covers 14 residues. CDR1 and CDR2 (germline): ENHRY, SYGVKD. Here the CDR3 DNA reads TGTGCCATCAGTGAGGGGACTAGCTGGGAGACCCAGTACTTC. This translates into CAISEGTSWETQYF.

CDR3 sequence (DNA): TGTGCCAGCTCGGATGGGACTAGCGGCTACGAGCAGTACTTC. As protein: CASSDGTSGYEQYF. J is TRBJ2-7 and V is TRBV9; TRBD2 matches at 11 bases. Germline V gene sequence: CDR1 SGDLS, CDR2 YYNGEE. The CDR3 is 14 amino acids. V lost 7 bases, J lost 3 bases, and 6 bases stayed unmatched. Combining the CDR3 with reference TRBV9 and TRBJ2-7 gives the whole variable domain DSGVTQTPKHLITATGQRVTLRCSPRSGDLSVYWYQQSLDQGLQFLIQYYNGEERAKGNILERFSAQQFPDLHSELNLSSLELGDSALYFCASSDGTSGYEQYFGPGTRLTVT.

This sequence joins TRBV2 and TRBJ2-5; 7 bases fit TRBD2. Germline CDR1 and CDR2: SNHLY and FYNNEI. The CDR3 is 16 residues long. Trimming took 1 base from V and 1 from J; bases not matched to a gene: 6. The CDR3 sequence is CASSEGFGGIQETQYF. The CDR3 nucleotides read TGTGCCAGCAGTGAAGGATTCGGGGGGATCCAAGAGACCCAGTACTTC.

Notes on this clone: Different DNA sequences within this sample yield the same CDR3. J is TRBJ2-7 and V is TRBV5-1, with 9 positions matching TRBD1. The trim removed 4 bases at V and 1 base at J, leaving 6 bases unmatched. Germline CDR1 is SGHRS and CDR2 is YFSETQ. CDR3 length: 15 amino acids. The CDR3 protein is CASSPPGQGSYEQYF. In DNA, the CDR3 is TGCGCCAGCAGCCCACCGGGACAGGGTTCCTACGAGCAGTACTTC.

This clone was observed once. The V and J genes are TRBV7-2 and TRBJ1-2; tentative D call: TRBD1 (6 bases). The ends were cut back, 3 bases at V and 4 bases at J, with 15 bases in the middle. The CDR3 sequence is 15 residues long. Germline V gives CDR1 SGHTA, CDR2 FQGNSA. The CDR3 nucleotides read TGTGCCAGCAGCTTGGGATACAGGGAAAGCTATGGCTACACCTTC. Translating it yields CASSLGYRESYGYTF.

The chain links TRBV21-1 to TRBJ1-6; the table's D gene call, TRBD1, was not cross checked with the DNA. TRBV21-1 represents a pseudogene. The CDR3 is made up of 15 amino acids. CDR3 DNA sequence: TGTGCCAGCAGCTTCGACAGCTCCTATAATTCACCCCTCCACTTT. Its protein is CASSFDSSYNSPLHF.

CDR3 sequence reads: CATSGRTLNTEAFF. The CDR3 nucleotides are TGTGCCACCAGTGGGCGGACTTTGAACACTGAAGCTTTCTTT. V is TRBV15 and J is TRBJ1-1; the D is unclear. The CDR3 has 14 amino acids. Germline CDR1 LNHNV, CDR2 YYDKDF (reference sequence). Trimming took off 6 bases at V and 0 bases at J, with 11 bases between the two ends.

Written as DNA, the CDR3 is TGCGCCAGCAGCTTGGCCTTAGGGAGAGGTACAGATACGCAGTATTTT. It encodes CASSLALGRGTDTQYF. The rearrangement links TRBV5-1 to TRBJ2-3, with D maybe TRBD2 (5 bases). The germline CDR1 and CDR2 sequences are SGHRS and YFSETQ. The CDR3 consists of 16 residues. The germline V and J ends were trimmed by 0 bases and 3 bases, with 14 bases remaining between them. Full variable domain (remainder filled in from reference TRBV5-1 and TRBJ2-3): KAGVTQTPRYLIKTRGQQVTLSCSPISGHRSVSWYQQTPGQGLQFLFEYFSETQRNKGNFPGRFSGRQFSNSRSEMNVSTLELGDSALYLCASSLALGRGTDTQYFGPGTRLTVL.

J is TRBJ2-7 and V is TRBV12-3 or TRBV12-4; D possibly corresponds to TRBD2 (6 bases). The CDR3 extends over 12 amino acids. V gave up 3 bases and J gave up 12 bases, with 15 bases separating them. CDR3 loop: CASSFLRDVPYF. DNA of the CDR3: TGTGCCAGCAGTTTTTTGCGGGACGTACCGTACTTC.

The chain links TRBV6-5 to TRBJ1-5; TRBD1 matches at 7 bases. CDR3 length equals 15 residues. Germline-derived CDR1 and CDR2 are MNHEY and SVGAGI. The trim removed 8 bases at V and 4 bases at J, leaving 11 bases unmatched. The CDR3, as DNA: TGTGCCAGCCGCGGCGCCGGGACAGAGAATCAGCCCCAGCATTTT. Amino acid sequence: CASRGAGTENQPQHF.

The chain uses TRBV7-2 and TRBJ2-2, with a tentative D call TRBD2 (6 bases). CDR3 length: 17 residues. CDR1 SGHTA and CDR2 FQGNSA come from the germline V gene. Trimming took off 1 base at V and 7 bases at J, with 19 bases between the two ends. The CDR3: CASSLVGGRWGGGELFF. The CDR3 nucleotides read TGTGCCAGCAGCTTAGTGGGGGGTCGTTGGGGCGGCGGGGAGCTGTTTTTT.

This chain uses TRBV29-1 with TRBJ1-5; tentatively, D is TRBD1 (6 bases). The germline gives CDR1 SQVTM, CDR2 ANQGSEA. V lost 6 bases, J lost 7 bases, and 16 bases lay in between. There are 13 residues in the CDR3. The CDR3 protein is CSVRGGIGQPQHF. CDR3 in DNA: TGCAGCGTGAGGGGGGGGATAGGGCAGCCCCAGCATTTT.